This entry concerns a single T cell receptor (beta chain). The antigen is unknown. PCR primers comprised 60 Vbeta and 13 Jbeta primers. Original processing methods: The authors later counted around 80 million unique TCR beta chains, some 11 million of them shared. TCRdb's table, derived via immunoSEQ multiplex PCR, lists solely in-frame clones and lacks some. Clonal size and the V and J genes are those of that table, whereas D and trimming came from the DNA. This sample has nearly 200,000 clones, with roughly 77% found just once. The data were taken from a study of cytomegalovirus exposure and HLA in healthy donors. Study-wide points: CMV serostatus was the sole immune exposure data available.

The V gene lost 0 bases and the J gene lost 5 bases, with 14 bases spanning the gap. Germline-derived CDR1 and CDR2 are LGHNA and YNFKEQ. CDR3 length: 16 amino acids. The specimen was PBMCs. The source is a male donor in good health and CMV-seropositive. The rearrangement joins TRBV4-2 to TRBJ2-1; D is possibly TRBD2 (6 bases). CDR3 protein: CASSQESNRGDNEQFF. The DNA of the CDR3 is TGTGCCAGCAGCCAAGAGAGTAACCGCGGGGACAATGAGCAGTTCTTC.